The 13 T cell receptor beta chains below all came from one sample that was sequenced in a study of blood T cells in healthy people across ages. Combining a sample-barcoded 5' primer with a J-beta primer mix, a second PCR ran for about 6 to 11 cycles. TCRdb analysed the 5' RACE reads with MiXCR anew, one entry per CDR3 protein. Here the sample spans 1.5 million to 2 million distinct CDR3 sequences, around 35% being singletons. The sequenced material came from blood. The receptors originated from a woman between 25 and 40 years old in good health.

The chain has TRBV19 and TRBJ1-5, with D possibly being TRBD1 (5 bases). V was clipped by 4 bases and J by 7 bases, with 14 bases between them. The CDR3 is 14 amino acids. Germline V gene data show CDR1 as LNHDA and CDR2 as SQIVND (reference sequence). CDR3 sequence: CASSTGRGDQPQHF. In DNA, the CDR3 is TGTGCCAGTAGTACCGGCCGGGGGGACCAGCCCCAGCATTTT.

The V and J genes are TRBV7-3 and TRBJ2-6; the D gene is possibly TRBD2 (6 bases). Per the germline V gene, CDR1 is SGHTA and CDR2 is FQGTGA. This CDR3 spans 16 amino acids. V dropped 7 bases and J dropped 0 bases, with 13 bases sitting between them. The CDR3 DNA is TGTGCCAGCAACTTGTGGAGGGCCTCTGGGGCCAACGTCCTGACTTTC. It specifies CASNLWRASGANVLTF. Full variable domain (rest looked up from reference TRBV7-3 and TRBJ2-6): GAGVSQTPSNKVTEKGKYVELRCDPISGHTALYWYRQSLGQGPEFLIYFQGTGAADDSGLPNDRFFAVRPEGSVSTLKIQRTERGDSAVYLCASNLWRASGANVLTFGAGSRLTVL.

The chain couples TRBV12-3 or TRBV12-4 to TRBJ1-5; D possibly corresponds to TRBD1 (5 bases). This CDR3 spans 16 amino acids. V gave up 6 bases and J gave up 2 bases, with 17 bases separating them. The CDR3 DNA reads TGTGCCAGCAGGCTCGTGGGGGAGTTGGGCAATCAGCCCCAGCATTTT. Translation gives CASRLVGELGNQPQHF.

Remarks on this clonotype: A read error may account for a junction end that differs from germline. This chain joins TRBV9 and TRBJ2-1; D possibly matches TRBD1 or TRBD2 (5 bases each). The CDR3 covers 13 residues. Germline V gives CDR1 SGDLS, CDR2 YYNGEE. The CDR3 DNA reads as TGTGCCTGCAGCGTAGAGGGGCCTAATGAGCAGTTCTTC. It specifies CACSVEGPNEQFF.

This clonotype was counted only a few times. The CDR3 DNA follows: TGTGCCAGCAGTCCGACCGGGATTTTTTACGATCCCTCCTACGAGCAGTACTTC. As protein: CASSPTGIFYDPSYEQYF. This sequence joins TRBV27 and TRBJ2-7; possible D gene TRBD2, 5 bases. Trimming removed 5 bases at V and 0 bases at J, with 23 bases between. CDR1 is MNHEY and CDR2 is SMNVEV in the germline V gene (reference sequence). The CDR3 sequence is 18 residues long.

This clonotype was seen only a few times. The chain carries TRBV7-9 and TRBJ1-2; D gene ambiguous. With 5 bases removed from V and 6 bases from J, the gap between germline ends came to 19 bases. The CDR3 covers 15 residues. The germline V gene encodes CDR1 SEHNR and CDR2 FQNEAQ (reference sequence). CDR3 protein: CASSKTAEAANGYTF. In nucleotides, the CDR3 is TGTGCCAGCAGCAAAACGGCGGAGGCAGCCAATGGCTACACCTTC.

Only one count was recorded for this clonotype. CDR3 sequence: CASSPAGRKTGELFF. CDR3 DNA sequence: TGTGCCAGCAGCCCCGCCGGGAGAAAGACCGGGGAGCTGTTTTTT. The genes are TRBV7-3 and TRBJ2-2, with D perhaps TRBD2 (6 bases). There are 15 residues in the CDR3. Per germline, CDR1 SGHTA and CDR2 FQGTGA. Between the trimmed V and J ends, which lost 5 bases and 5 bases, there was a span of 15 bases.

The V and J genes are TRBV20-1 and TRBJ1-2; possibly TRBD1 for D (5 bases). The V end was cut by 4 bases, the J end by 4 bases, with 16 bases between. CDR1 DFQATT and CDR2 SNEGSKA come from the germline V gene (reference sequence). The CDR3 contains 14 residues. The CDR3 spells CSATAPGGSYGYTF. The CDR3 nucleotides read TGCAGTGCTACCGCCCCGGGGGGGAGCTATGGCTACACCTTC.

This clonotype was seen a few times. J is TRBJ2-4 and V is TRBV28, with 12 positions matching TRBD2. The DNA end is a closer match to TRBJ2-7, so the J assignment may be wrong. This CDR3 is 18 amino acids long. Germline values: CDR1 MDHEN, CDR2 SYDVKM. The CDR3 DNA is TGTGCCAGCAGTTTAACCCTCGGGGCTAGCGGGAGGGCCTACGAGCAGTACTTC. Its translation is CASSLTLGASGRAYEQYF.

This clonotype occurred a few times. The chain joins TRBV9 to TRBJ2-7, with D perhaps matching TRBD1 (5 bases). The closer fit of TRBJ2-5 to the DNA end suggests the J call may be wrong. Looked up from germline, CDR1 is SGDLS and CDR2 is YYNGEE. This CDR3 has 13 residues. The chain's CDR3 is CASSVEQEETQYF. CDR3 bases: TGTGCCAGCAGCGTAGAACAGGAAGAGACCCAGTACTTC.

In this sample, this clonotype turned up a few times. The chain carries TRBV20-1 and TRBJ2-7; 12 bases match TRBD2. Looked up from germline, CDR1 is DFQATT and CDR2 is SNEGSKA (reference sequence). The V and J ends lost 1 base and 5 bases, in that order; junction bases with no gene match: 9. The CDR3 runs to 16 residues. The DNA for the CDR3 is TGCAGTGCTAGAGGGGTGACTAGCGGGAGTCCCCACGAGCAGTACTTC. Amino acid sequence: CSARGVTSGSPHEQYF.

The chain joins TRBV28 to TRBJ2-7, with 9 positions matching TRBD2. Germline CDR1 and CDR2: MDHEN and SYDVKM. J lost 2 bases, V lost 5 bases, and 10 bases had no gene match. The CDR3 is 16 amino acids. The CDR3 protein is CASSPPGAGGTYEQYF. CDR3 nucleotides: TGTGCCAGCAGTCCCCCGGGAGCGGGAGGCACCTACGAGCAGTACTTC.

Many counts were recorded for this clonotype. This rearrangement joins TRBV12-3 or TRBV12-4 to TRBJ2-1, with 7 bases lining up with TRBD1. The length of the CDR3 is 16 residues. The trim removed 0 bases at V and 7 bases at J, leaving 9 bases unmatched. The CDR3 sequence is CASSLARGGAGNEQFF. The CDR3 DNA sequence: TGTGCCAGCAGTTTAGCGCGAGGGGGCGCAGGAAATGAGCAGTTCTTC.